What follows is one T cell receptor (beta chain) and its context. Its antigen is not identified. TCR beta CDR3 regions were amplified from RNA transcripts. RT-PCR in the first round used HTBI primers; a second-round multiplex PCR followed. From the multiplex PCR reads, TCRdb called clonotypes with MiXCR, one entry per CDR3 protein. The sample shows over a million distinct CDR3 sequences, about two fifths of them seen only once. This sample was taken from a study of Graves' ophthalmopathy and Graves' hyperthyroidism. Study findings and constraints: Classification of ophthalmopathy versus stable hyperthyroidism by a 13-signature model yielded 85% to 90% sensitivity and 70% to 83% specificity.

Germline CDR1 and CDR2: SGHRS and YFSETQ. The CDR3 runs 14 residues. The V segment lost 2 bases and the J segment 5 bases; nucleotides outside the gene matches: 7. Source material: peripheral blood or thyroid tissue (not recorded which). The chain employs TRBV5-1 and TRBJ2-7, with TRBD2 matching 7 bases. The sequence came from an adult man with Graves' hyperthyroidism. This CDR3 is CASSFSTGGDEQYF. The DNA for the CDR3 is TGCGCCAGCAGCTTCTCCACGGGAGGCGACGAGCAGTACTTC.